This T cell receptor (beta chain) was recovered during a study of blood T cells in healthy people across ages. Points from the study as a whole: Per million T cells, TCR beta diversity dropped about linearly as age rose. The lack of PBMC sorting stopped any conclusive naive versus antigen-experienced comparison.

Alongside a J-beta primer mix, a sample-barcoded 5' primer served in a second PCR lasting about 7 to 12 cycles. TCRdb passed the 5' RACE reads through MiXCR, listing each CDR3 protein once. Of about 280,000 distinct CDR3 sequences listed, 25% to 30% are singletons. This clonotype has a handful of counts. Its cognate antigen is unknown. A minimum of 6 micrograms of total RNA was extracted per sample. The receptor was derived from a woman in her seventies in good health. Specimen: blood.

CDR3 bases: TGTGCGACGGAATACAATGAGCAGTTCTTC. Encoded protein: CATEYNEQFF. This chain links TRBV6-1 with TRBJ2-1; unclear D gene. The germline gives CDR1 MNHNS, CDR2 SASEGT. CDR3 size: 10 residues.